This entry lists 9 T cell receptor beta chains sequenced from one sample in a study of T cell clonality in common variable immunodeficiency. The protocol was immunoSEQ multiplex PCR, while the TCRdb copy is restricted to in-frame clones and leaves out a portion. This sample carries around 40,000 clones, none of them present only once. The sequencing sample was made of peripheral blood mononuclear cells. All receptors come from a person between 18 and 70 years old in good health.

At least ten counts were recorded for this clone. The CDR3 extends 3 residues past the end of the read, so its final part is completed from the germline J gene. The chain recombines TRBV5-1 with TRBJ2-1; the match to TRBD2 covers 10 bases. Germline V gene data show CDR1 as SGHRS and CDR2 as YFSETQ. Trimming at V came to 3 bases and at J to 1 base, leaving 1 base not matched to a gene. This CDR3 contains 15 residues. The DNA read from the CDR3 is TGCGCCAGCAGCTCGACTAGCGGGTCCTACAATGAG. Translation: CASSSTSGSYNE. The CDR3 as a whole reads CASSSTSGSYNEQFF.

This clone appeared many times. Read coverage stops 3 residues before the CDR3 terminus; the germline J gene supplies the remainder. The rearrangement links TRBV7-2 to TRBJ2-2; D not resolved. Trimming stripped 0 bases from V and 0 bases from J, with 11 bases between. The CDR3 is made up of 17 amino acids. Germline V gene sequence: CDR1 SGHTA, CDR2 FQGNSA. CDR3 DNA (partial): TGTGCCAGCAGCTTAGCGAGATTAGCAGCGAACACCGGGGAG. Translation: CASSLARLAANTGE. The entire CDR3 sequence reads CASSLARLAANTGELFF.

This clone was seen repeatedly, ten times or more. Read data end 3 residues before the CDR3 end; the end is taken from the germline J gene. This chain uses TRBV20-1 with TRBJ2-3, with TRBD2 matching over 8 bases. The CDR3 has 15 amino acids. CDR1 and CDR2 (germline): DFQATT, SNEGSKA (reference sequence). V was clipped by 0 bases and J by 1 base; unmatched bases: 3. The CDR3 sequence: CSARERGDGTDTQYF. Incomplete CDR3 DNA: TGCAGTGCTAGAGAGCGGGGGGATGGCACAGATACG.

In this sample, this clone turned up many times. The CDR3 extends 3 residues past the end of the read, so its final part is completed from the germline J gene. The V gene is TRBV7-9, the J gene TRBJ2-3; 7 nucleotides agree with TRBD2. Germline V gene data show CDR1 as SEHNR and CDR2 as FQNEAQ (reference sequence). The CDR3 totals 12 residues. The ends lost 8 bases at V and 4 bases at J; junction bases unmatched: 3. The covered CDR3 bases are TGTGCCAGCGGGGGGGTGGCAGATACG. It translates to CASGGVADT. The entire CDR3 protein reads CASGGVADTQYF.

This clone was counted many times. The CDR3 bases that were read are TGTGCCAGCAGCCCTGGGACAGGGAGTAGTTCTGGAAACACC. It yields the protein CASSPGTGSSSGNT. The entire CDR3 protein is CASSPGTGSSSGNTIYF. This sequence joins TRBV14 and TRBJ1-3, with 9 bases lining up with TRBD1. Read data end 3 residues before the CDR3 end; the end is taken from the germline J gene. V lost 4 bases, J lost 1 base, and 8 bases stayed unmatched. CDR3 length equals 17 residues. Germline CDR1 is SGHDN and CDR2 is FVKESK.

In its sample, this clone was seen a few times. CDR3 amino acids: CASTSDRVNQPQHF. The sequenced part of the CDR3 DNA is TGTGCCAGTACGTCCGACAGGGTTAATCAGCCC. This chain links TRBV19 with TRBJ1-5, with 7 bases aligning to TRBD1. The CDR3 is cut off 3 residues early in the read; its end comes from the germline J gene. This CDR3 has 14 residues. CDR1 and CDR2 from the germline V gene are LNHDA and SQIVND (reference sequence). Unmatched junction bases numbered 7, after V lost 7 bases and J lost 4 bases.

Turning to this clone: Read data end 3 residues before the CDR3 end; the end is taken from the germline J gene. The chain employs TRBV7-3 and TRBJ1-2; D is possibly TRBD1 (6 bases). Germline CDR1 reads SGHTA; CDR2 reads FQGTGA. CDR3 length: 15 amino acids. CDR3 amino acids: CASSLQGGGTDTYTF. The part of the CDR3 DNA that was read is TGTGCCAGCAGCTTACAAGGCGGGGGCACAGATACC.

This clone has only a few counts. Read data end 3 residues before the CDR3 end; the end is taken from the germline J gene. The chain uses TRBV5-1 and TRBJ2-7; weak D call: TRBD2 (6 bases). The CDR3 extends over 13 amino acids. V was trimmed by 3 bases and J by 4 bases, leaving 11 bases between them. Germline CDR1 SGHRS, CDR2 YFSETQ. The CDR3 region is CASSYGTAYEQYF. The part of the CDR3 DNA that was read is TGCGCCAGCAGCTACGGGACTGCGTACGAG.

As regards this clone: Read coverage stops 3 residues before the CDR3 terminus; the germline J gene supplies the remainder. The chain links TRBV5-1 to TRBJ2-7, with 8 bases that match TRBD2. This CDR3 is 16 amino acids long. Germline V lookup: CDR1 SGHRS, CDR2 YFSETQ. The ends lost 2 bases at V and 2 bases at J; junction bases unmatched: 9. The sequenced CDR3 bases are TGCGCCAGCAGCTTTTATAGCGGGGACTTTCCCTACGAG. Amino acids: CASSFYSGDFPYE. The full CDR3 sequence reads CASSFYSGDFPYEQYF.